These 22 T cell receptor beta chains came from one sample sequenced in a study of cytomegalovirus exposure and HLA in healthy donors. With 60 Vbeta and 13 Jbeta primers, the PCR was carried out. Profiled with immunoSEQ multiplex PCR; TCRdb holds only in-frame clones, not every one. The data show under 150,000 clones, with around 70% seen just once and roughly 2.1% held by the top ten. The specimen sequenced was PBMCs. These receptors all stem from a man aged 35 to 55 in good health and CMV-seronegative.

V usage is TRBV29-1 and J usage is TRBJ1-2; D possibly corresponds to TRBD1 (5 bases). CDR1 and CDR2 from the germline V gene are SQVTM and ANQGSEA. V lost 0 bases to trimming and J lost 2 bases, with 7 bases between them. The CDR3 sequence is 13 residues long. The CDR3 sequence is CSVEDPGNYGYTF. The CDR3, as DNA: TGCAGCGTTGAAGATCCAGGGAACTATGGCTACACCTTC.

The chain links TRBV18 to TRBJ1-2, with a weak D call TRBD1 (5 bases). Trimming removed 4 bases at V and 7 bases at J, with 19 bases between. Germline CDR1 reads KGHSH; CDR2 reads LQKENI. The length of the CDR3 is 15 residues. The CDR3 DNA follows: TGTGCCAGCTCACTCAGGACACTGGAATTAGCTGGCTACACCTTC. It translates to CASSLRTLELAGYTF.

This clone showed up just a few times. The junction does not match germline at one end; this may be a read error. The chain carries TRBV19 and TRBJ2-5, with 13 bases lining up with TRBD2. The CDR3 extends over 14 amino acids. Germline V CDR1 and CDR2: LNHDA, SQIVND (reference sequence). CDR3 sequence (DNA): TGTGCCAGTAGTTTAATCCGGACTAGCGGGAGCCTTGACTTC. Translation gives CASSLIRTSGSLDF.

The chain links TRBV25-1 to TRBJ2-5; D remains ambiguous. Germline V gene lookup returns CDR1 MGHDK and CDR2 SYGVNS. This CDR3 spans 16 amino acids. V was clipped by 4 bases and J by 3 bases, with 18 bases between them. Here the CDR3 DNA reads TGTGCCAGCAGTGTTCCCACAGCTATGTCCGAAGAGACCCAGTACTTC. It codes for CASSVPTAMSEETQYF.

The chain links TRBV5-1 to TRBJ2-3; tentative D call: TRBD1 (7 bases). The CDR3 is made up of 17 amino acids. CDR1 and CDR2 (germline): SGHRS, YFSETQ. V shed 0 bases and J shed 2 bases, with 16 bases lying between them. The CDR3 bases are TGCGCCAGCAGCTTGGGCGGGACAGTAGGGTCCACAGATACGCAGTATTTT. It translates to CASSLGGTVGSTDTQYF.

V gene TRBV2 combines with J gene TRBJ1-1, with a weak D call TRBD1 (6 bases). CDR3 length: 14 amino acids. The germline V gene has CDR1 SNHLY and CDR2 FYNNEI. V shed 6 bases and J shed 4 bases, with 15 bases lying between them. As DNA, the CDR3 is TGTGCCAGCAGCAATGACAGGCGCGGCACTGAAGCTTTCTTT. It yields the protein CASSNDRRGTEAFF.

The chain carries TRBV28 and TRBJ1-4, with 8 nucleotides matching TRBD1. V gave up 6 bases and J gave up 7 bases; unmatched junction bases: 10. CDR1 MDHEN and CDR2 SYDVKM come from the germline V gene. The CDR3 has 15 amino acids. CDR3 sequence: CASSHAGGGGEKLFF. The CDR3 DNA is TGTGCCAGCAGCCATGCAGGGGGCGGAGGTGAAAAACTGTTTTTT.

The chain is built from TRBV19 and TRBJ2-7; 7 bases line up with TRBD2. CDR1 is LNHDA and CDR2 is SQIVND in the germline V gene (reference sequence). This CDR3 spans 14 amino acids. The V gene end was trimmed by 4 bases and the J gene end by 3 bases; junction bases not matched to a gene: 6. The CDR3: CASSTPGTIYEQYF. DNA of the CDR3: TGTGCCAGTAGTACCCCCGGGACTATCTACGAGCAGTACTTC.

The rearrangement joins TRBV18 to TRBJ2-7; 8 bases line up with TRBD1. Germline V gene sequence: CDR1 KGHSH, CDR2 LQKENI. This CDR3 is 16 amino acids long. J gave up 5 bases and V 6 bases, and 15 bases lay outside the gene matches. The CDR3, as DNA: TGTGCCAGCTCGCTGGCCGCGGCAGGGGGCCCCCACGAGCAGTACTTC. As protein: CASSLAAAGGPHEQYF. Looking up the rest from reference TRBV18 and TRBJ2-7 gives the full variable domain: NAGVMQNPRHLVRRRGQEARLRCSPMKGHSHVYWYRQLPEEGLKFMVYLQKENIIDESGMPKERFSAEFPKEGPSILRIQQVVRGDSAAYFCASSLAAAGGPHEQYFGPGTRLTVT.

This clone has just a few counts. The same CDR3 also results from other DNA sequences found in this sample. J is TRBJ1-2 and V is TRBV9, with D perhaps TRBD1 (6 bases). V gave up 3 bases and J gave up 8 bases, with 20 bases separating them. Looked up from germline, CDR1 is SGDLS and CDR2 is YYNGEE. This CDR3 has 15 amino acids. CDR3 in amino acids: CASSGPSGAPRGYTF. The DNA for the CDR3 is TGTGCCAGCAGCGGACCATCAGGGGCTCCTAGGGGCTACACCTTC.

This clone was recorded only once. J is TRBJ2-5 and V is TRBV28; D might be TRBD1 (6 bases). Trimming stripped 10 bases from V and 2 bases from J, with 11 bases between. The CDR3 loop spans 12 amino acids. The germline gives CDR1 MDHEN, CDR2 SYDVKM. Written as DNA, the CDR3 is TGTGCCACCCGGACAGATCAAGAGACCCAGTACTTC. Its protein is CATRTDQETQYF.

The gene calls are TRBV15 and TRBJ2-3; TRBD2 might be the D (5 bases). The CDR3 spans 15 residues. The V gene's germline CDR1 is LNHNV and CDR2 YYDKDF (reference sequence). V gave up 0 bases and J gave up 7 bases, with 14 bases separating them. CDR3 sequence (DNA): TGTGCCACCAGCAGAGATCTGGGAGAAGGATATACGCAGTATTTT. This translates into CATSRDLGEGYTQYF.

J is TRBJ1-5 and V is TRBV7-2, with TRBD1 as a possible D gene (6 bases). The CDR3 extends over 12 amino acids. Germline CDR1 is SGHTA and CDR2 is FQGNSA. Trimming left V 3 bases short and J 7 bases short, with 7 bases between. CDR3 amino acids: CASSFTGQPQHF. The CDR3 DNA reads TGTGCCAGCAGCTTTACAGGGCAGCCCCAGCATTTT. Together with reference TRBV7-2 and TRBJ1-5, the CDR3 gives the full variable domain: GAGVSQSPSNKVTEKGKDVELRCDPISGHTALYWYRQSLGQGLEFLIYFQGNSAPDKSGLPSDRFSAERTGGSVSTLTIQRTQQEDSAVYLCASSFTGQPQHFGDGTRLSIL.

V is TRBV9 and J is TRBJ2-3; TRBD2 matches at 9 bases. The V and J ends lost 0 bases and 4 bases, in that order; junction bases with no gene match: 12. The CDR3 consists of 18 residues. CDR1 is SGDLS and CDR2 is YYNGEE in the germline V gene. The CDR3 bases are TGTGCCAGCAGCGTAGGTGGCGGGGGGGCCCTCTATGCAGATACGCAGTATTTT. This codes for CASSVGGGGALYADTQYF.

This clone has only a few counts. The J gene is TRBJ1-4, the V gene TRBV2; D possibly corresponds to TRBD1 (6 bases). Germline V CDR1 and CDR2: SNHLY, FYNNEI. The CDR3 has 14 amino acids. Between the trimmed V and J ends, which lost 6 bases and 0 bases, there was a span of 8 bases. CDR3 bases: TGTGCCAGCAGGAGACAGGCAACTAATGAAAAACTGTTTTTT. It translates to CASRRQATNEKLFF.

The V and J genes are TRBV10-3 and TRBJ1-1; TRBD1 matches at 8 bases. From germline, CDR1 is ENHRY and CDR2 SYGVKD. The CDR3 has 15 residues. The ends lost 0 bases at V and 6 bases at J; junction bases unmatched: 6. The CDR3 DNA follows: TGTGCCATCAGTGAGTCTAGGACAGGGCTGGCTGAAGCTTTCTTT. As protein: CAISESRTGLAEAFF.

This clone appeared a few times. This chain connects TRBV6-1 to TRBJ2-3; 9 nucleotides align to TRBD1. Germline CDR1 is MNHNS and CDR2 is SASEGT. V trimming: 1 base; J trimming: 5 bases; junction bases outside the gene matches: 1. The CDR3 sequence is 14 residues long. CDR3: CASSEGQGGDTQYF. The CDR3 coding sequence is TGTGCCAGCAGTGAAGGACAGGGGGGAGATACGCAGTATTTT.

The rearrangement uses TRBV5-4 and TRBJ2-3; D is possibly TRBD2 (6 bases). Per germline, CDR1 SGHNT and CDR2 YYREEE (reference sequence). CDR3 length: 15 residues. The V and J ends lost 2 bases and 0 bases respectively, with 10 bases between them. The CDR3 spells CASSFTGRSTDTQYF. The DNA for the CDR3 is TGTGCCAGCAGCTTTACCGGGAGAAGCACAGATACGCAGTATTTT.

This clone was recorded once. The chain's CDR3 is CATSRLGTPNTEAFF. CDR3 coding DNA: TGTGCCACCAGCAGACTCGGGACACCGAACACTGAAGCTTTCTTT. V is TRBV15 and J is TRBJ1-1; perhaps TRBD1 as D (6 bases). Germline V gene data show CDR1 as LNHNV and CDR2 as YYDKDF (reference sequence). The CDR3 sequence is 15 residues long. Trimming shortened V by 2 bases and J by 1 base, and 11 bases separated the two germline ends.

The rearrangement joins TRBV27 to TRBJ2-2; 7 bases line up with TRBD1. The CDR3 consists of 18 residues. Germline assignment: CDR1 MNHEY and CDR2 SMNVEV (reference sequence). With V trimmed by 4 bases and J by 0 bases, 11 bases remained unmatched. CDR3 in amino acids: CASSSAPRGYSNTGELFF. The CDR3 coding sequence is TGTGCCAGCAGTTCCGCTCCCAGGGGGTATTCGAACACCGGGGAGCTGTTTTTT.

The chain employs TRBV25-1 and TRBJ2-7; 10 bases align to TRBD1. Germline CDR1 reads MGHDK; CDR2 reads SYGVNS. The V segment lost 6 bases and the J segment 2 bases; nucleotides outside the gene matches: 1. This CDR3 is 13 amino acids long. The CDR3 DNA is TGTGCCAGCAGAGGGACAGGGGCCTACGAGCAGTACTTC. This gives the protein CASRGTGAYEQYF.

The gene calls are TRBV29-1 and TRBJ2-1, with D possibly being TRBD1 (5 bases). CDR1 is SQVTM, CDR2 ANQGSEA, per germline. Trimming pared 4 bases from V and 7 bases from J, leaving 17 bases between. The CDR3 is 14 amino acids. The CDR3 DNA reads as TGCAGCGTTGGGGGCTATTCCAGCCTTAATGAGCAGTTCTTC. Its protein product is CSVGGYSSLNEQFF.